The 10 T cell receptor beta chains reported below all come from one sample, sequenced in a study of identical twins. TCRdb called the 5' RACE reads again in MiXCR, with one record for every CDR3 protein. The repertoire holds 1.5 million to 2 million distinct CDR3 sequences, about 31% seen once, with approximately 0.25% in the top ten. The sequenced sample consisted of cord blood. These receptor sequences come from a newborn girl in good health.

CDR3 coding DNA: TGTGCCAGCAGTTTATTGGGGACAGGGGGAGGTTTCTTT. It encodes CASSLLGTGGGFF. The V gene is TRBV28, the J gene TRBJ1-1; 11 bases align to TRBD1. This CDR3 is 13 amino acids long. The germline V gene has CDR1 MDHEN and CDR2 SYDVKM. V shed 1 base and J 13 bases; nucleotides not matched to a gene: 5.

Ten or more counts support this clonotype. The chain joins TRBV12-3 or TRBV12-4 to TRBJ2-3; D not resolved. Trimming took 1 base from V and 5 from J, leaving 4 bases between them. CDR3 length equals 12 residues. The CDR3 here is CASSLEIDTQYF. CDR3 DNA sequence: TGTGCCAGCAGTTTAGAAATAGATACGCAGTATTTT.

This clonotype was counted only a few times. The V call is TRBV18, the J call TRBJ2-7; 9 bases match TRBD1. The CDR3 is 14 amino acids. J lost 3 bases, V lost 5 bases, and 5 bases had no gene match. Germline V gives CDR1 KGHSH, CDR2 LQKENI. The CDR3 reads CASSVKTGGYEQYF. For the CDR3, the DNA is TGTGCCAGCTCAGTCAAGACAGGGGGCTACGAGCAGTACTTC.

A note on this clonotype: One end of the junction is discordant with germline, which a read error may explain. The gene calls are TRBV20-1 and TRBJ2-3, with D possibly being TRBD2 (5 bases). This CDR3 has 15 amino acids. The germline V gene has CDR1 DFQATT and CDR2 SNEGSKA (reference sequence). The DNA for the CDR3 is TGCAGTGCTAGAGTTGGGCTAGCCCCCACAGATACGCGGTATTTT. Its protein product is CSARVGLAPTDTRYF.

This clonotype was seen a handful of times. CDR3 region: CAWSVPGLQPQHF. The CDR3 bases are TGTGCCTGGAGTGTACCGGGGCTTCAGCCCCAGCATTTT. The chain recombines TRBV30 with TRBJ1-5, with a weak D call TRBD1 (5 bases). Germline V gives CDR1 GTSNPN, CDR2 SVGIG (reference sequence). The CDR3 is 13 amino acids. Between the trimmed V and J ends, which lost 0 bases and 6 bases, there was a span of 9 bases.

Many counts were recorded for this clonotype. The chain joins TRBV4-2 to TRBJ1-4; TRBD1 aligns across 7 bases. The CDR3 extends over 15 amino acids. Germline V CDR1 and CDR2: LGHNA, YNFKEQ. With 2 bases clipped from V and 4 bases from J, the junction kept 4 bases outside the gene matches. CDR3 protein: CASSQSGTVNEKLFF. As DNA, the CDR3 is TGTGCCAGCAGCCAAAGCGGGACAGTTAATGAAAAACTGTTTTTT.

A few counts support this clonotype. The chain uses TRBV5-4 and TRBJ2-7; 7 bases are shared with TRBD2. This CDR3 is 13 amino acids long. Germline CDR1 and CDR2: SGHNT and YYREEE (reference sequence). The V and J ends lost 0 bases and 5 bases, in that order; junction bases with no gene match: 2. The CDR3 is CASSLGTRDEQYF. The CDR3 nucleotides are TGTGCCAGCAGCTTGGGGACTAGGGACGAGCAGTACTTC.

The rearrangement joins TRBV12-3 or TRBV12-4 to TRBJ2-2; 8 bases line up with TRBD1. The V and J ends lost 5 bases and 7 bases, in that order; junction bases with no gene match: 3. The CDR3 is 13 amino acids. This CDR3 reads CASSLRGRGELFF. The DNA for the CDR3 is TGTGCCAGCAGTCTCAGGGGGCGCGGGGAGCTGTTTTTT.

The sample holds a few counts of this clonotype. This chain joins TRBV7-9 and TRBJ2-3, with TRBD2 identical over 10 bases. The V and J ends lost 6 bases and 5 bases, in that order; junction bases with no gene match: 14. Per germline, CDR1 SEHNR and CDR2 FQNEAQ (reference sequence). This CDR3 is built from 17 residues. The CDR3 DNA is TGTGCCAGCAGTTCCGGGACTAGCGTGATCCCAAGAGATACGCAGTATTTT. Amino acid sequence: CASSSGTSVIPRDTQYF. Drawing the rest from reference TRBV7-9 and TRBJ2-3, the complete variable domain is DTGVSQNPRHKITKRGQNVTFRCDPISEHNRLYWYRQTLGQGPEFLTYFQNEAQLEKSRLLSDRFSAERPKGSFSTLEIQRTEQGDSAMYLCASSSGTSVIPRDTQYFGPGTRLTVL.

This clonotype was counted between two and nine times. The V call is TRBV28, the J call TRBJ2-7; D might be TRBD1 (5 bases). The V gene's germline CDR1 is MDHEN and CDR2 SYDVKM. Between the trimmed V and J ends, which lost 2 bases and 7 bases, there was a span of 12 bases. The CDR3 runs to 13 residues. CDR3 loop: CASSLRQGWEQYF. In DNA, the CDR3 is TGTGCCAGCAGTTTACGTCAGGGTTGGGAGCAGTACTTC. Full variable domain (outside the CDR3, taken from reference TRBV28 and TRBJ2-7): DVKVTQSSRYLVKRTGEKVFLECVQDMDHENMFWYRQDPGLGLRLIYFSYDVKMKEKGDIPEGYSVSREKKERFSLILESASTNQTSMYLCASSLRQGWEQYFGPGTRLTVT.